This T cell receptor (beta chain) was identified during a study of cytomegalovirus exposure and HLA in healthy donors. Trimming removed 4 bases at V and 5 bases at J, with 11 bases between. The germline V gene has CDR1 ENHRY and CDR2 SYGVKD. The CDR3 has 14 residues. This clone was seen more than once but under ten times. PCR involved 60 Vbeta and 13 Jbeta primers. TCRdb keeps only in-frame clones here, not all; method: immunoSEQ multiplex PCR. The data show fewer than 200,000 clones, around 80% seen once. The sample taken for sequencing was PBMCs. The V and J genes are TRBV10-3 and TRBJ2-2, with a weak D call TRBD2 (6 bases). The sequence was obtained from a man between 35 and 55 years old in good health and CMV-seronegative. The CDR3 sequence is CAISGDSPTGELFF. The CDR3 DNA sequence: TGTGCCATCAGTGGGGACTCTCCTACCGGGGAGCTGTTTTTT.